The entry below gives a single TCR beta chain sequence along with its context. Its antigen is still unknown. V was trimmed by 4 bases and J by 6 bases, leaving 16 bases between them. Germline loops: CDR1 SGHTS, CDR2 YDEGEE. This CDR3 contains 15 residues. The sample comes from a study of regulatory dendritic cells for organ transplantation. Naive CD45RA+ and memory CD45RO+ CD4+ or CD8+ T cells were FACS-sorted. TCRdb's table, derived via immunoSEQ multiplex PCR, lists solely in-frame clones and lacks some. The sample contains roughly 28,000 clones, around 83% of which appear only once. Study results and limitations: Among resting subsets, memory CD8+ cells contained the most alloreactive clonotypes. Mature dendritic cells appeared to drive more memory CD8+ clonal expansion than regulatory ones. Naive T cells showed high diversity, memory cells less, memory CD8+ least.

The material sequenced was naive CD4+ T cells from blood. Regarding subset: CD45RA+ naive T cells. The V gene is TRBV5-8, the J gene TRBJ1-4, with D uncertain. This TCR came from a human donor in good health. The CDR3 DNA reads TGTGCCAGCAGCAGCGGAACGGCCGCGTATGAAAAACTGTTTTTT. Its translation: CASSSGTAAYEKLFF. Together with reference TRBV5-8 and TRBJ1-4, the CDR3 gives the full variable domain: EAGVTQSPTHLIKTRGQQATLRCSPISGHTSVYWYQQALGLGLQFLLWYDEGEERNRGNFPPRFSGRQFPNYSSELNVNALELEDSALYLCASSSGTAAYEKLFFGSGTQLSVL.